This T cell receptor (beta chain) was identified in a study of tumor-infiltrating lymphocytes in primary liver carcinoma. With regard to this clonotype: Its antigen remains unknown.

Total RNA (roughly 550 ng) served as template for TCR beta cDNA synthesis primed by a constant-region primer. Investigators got TCR beta libraries out of three nested multiplex PCR rounds, done with slightly modified ARM-PCR. The two initial PCR rounds, around 11 cycles each, used TRBV1-TRBV30 forward and C-beta reverse primers. Via MiXCR, TCRdb re-called the multiplex PCR reads, giving one row per CDR3 protein. The table has a few hundred thousand distinct CDR3 sequences, about 50% seen once; the top ten hold around 15%. Germline DNA was also extracted, with blood RNA taken from unsorted whole blood. The patients lived with chronic HBV infection and had not yet received any treatment. The V gene's germline CDR1 is MDHEN and CDR2 SYDVKM. V was pared by 8 bases and J by 6 bases, with 17 bases between. This CDR3 comprises 15 residues. The study, taken as a whole, reports: Being bulk and unsorted, samples allowed no CD4+ and CD8+ repertoire comparison.

Sequenced input: peripheral blood. V gene TRBV28 combines with J gene TRBJ2-6, with D perhaps TRBD2 (6 bases). The sequence came from a woman between 25 and 40 years old with primary liver carcinoma and hepatitis B virus infection. The CDR3 nucleotides read TGTGCCAGCCTCCCGGGTGGGAGGCCGGCCAACGTCCTGACTTTC. Translated: CASLPGGRPANVLTF.